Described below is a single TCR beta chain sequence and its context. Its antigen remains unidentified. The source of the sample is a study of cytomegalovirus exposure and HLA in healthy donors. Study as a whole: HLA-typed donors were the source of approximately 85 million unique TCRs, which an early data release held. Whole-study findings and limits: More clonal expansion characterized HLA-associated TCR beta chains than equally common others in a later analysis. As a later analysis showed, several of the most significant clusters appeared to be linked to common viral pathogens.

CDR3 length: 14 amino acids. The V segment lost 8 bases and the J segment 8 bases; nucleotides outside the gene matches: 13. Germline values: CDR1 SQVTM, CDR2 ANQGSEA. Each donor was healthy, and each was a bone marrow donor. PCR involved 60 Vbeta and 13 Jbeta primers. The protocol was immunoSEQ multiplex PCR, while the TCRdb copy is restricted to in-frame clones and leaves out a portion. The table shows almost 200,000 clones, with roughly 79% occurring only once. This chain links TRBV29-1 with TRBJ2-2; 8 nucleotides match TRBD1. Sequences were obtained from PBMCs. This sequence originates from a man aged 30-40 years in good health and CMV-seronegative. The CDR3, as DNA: TGCAGCACCCGGGACAGGATAGCCGGGGGGGAGCTGTTTTTT. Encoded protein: CSTRDRIAGGELFF.